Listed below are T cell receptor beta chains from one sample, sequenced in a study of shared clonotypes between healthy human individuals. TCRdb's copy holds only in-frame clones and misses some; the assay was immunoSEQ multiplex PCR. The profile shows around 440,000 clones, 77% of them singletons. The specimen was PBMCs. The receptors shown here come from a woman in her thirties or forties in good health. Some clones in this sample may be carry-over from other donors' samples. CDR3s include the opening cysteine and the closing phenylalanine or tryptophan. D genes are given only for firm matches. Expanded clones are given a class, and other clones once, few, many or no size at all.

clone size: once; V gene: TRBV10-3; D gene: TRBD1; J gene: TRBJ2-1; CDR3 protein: CAIILSDRWIHGEQFF; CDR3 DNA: TGTGCCATCATCCTCTCGGACAGGTGGATCCACGGTGAGCAGTTCTTC
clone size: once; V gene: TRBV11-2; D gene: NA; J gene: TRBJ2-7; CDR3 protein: CASSLDSIAASSYEQYF; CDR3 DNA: TGTGCCAGCAGCTTAGATAGTATAGCGGCGAGCTCCTACGAGCAGTACTTC
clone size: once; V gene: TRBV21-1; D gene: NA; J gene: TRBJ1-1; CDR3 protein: CASGTNLRDSEAFF; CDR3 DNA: TGTGCCAGCGGGACAAATCTCCGGGATTCTGAAGCTTTCTTT
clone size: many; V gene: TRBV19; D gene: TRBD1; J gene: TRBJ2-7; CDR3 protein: CASSFRTGASYEQYF; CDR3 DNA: TGTGCCAGTAGTTTCCGGACAGGGGCTTCCTACGAGCAGTACTTC
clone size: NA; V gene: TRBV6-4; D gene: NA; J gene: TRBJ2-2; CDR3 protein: CASRPRQTNTGELFF; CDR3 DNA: TGTGCCAGCAGGCCAAGACAGACGAACACCGGGGAGCTGTTTTTT
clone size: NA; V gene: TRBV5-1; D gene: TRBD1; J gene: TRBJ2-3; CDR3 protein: CASSLEVTGGADTQYF; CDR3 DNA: TGCGCCAGCAGCTTGGAGGTGACAGGGGGCGCAGATACGCAGTATTTT
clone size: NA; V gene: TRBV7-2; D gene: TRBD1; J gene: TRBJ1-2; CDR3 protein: CASSLGQGVYGYTF; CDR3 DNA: TGTGCCAGCAGCTTAGGACAGGGCGTCTATGGCTACACCTTC
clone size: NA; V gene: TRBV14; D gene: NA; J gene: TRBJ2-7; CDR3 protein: CASSHQPGPTYEQYF; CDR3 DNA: TGTGCCAGCAGCCATCAACCGGGACCCACTTACGAGCAGTACTTC
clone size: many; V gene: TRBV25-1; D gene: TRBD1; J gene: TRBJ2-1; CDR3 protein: CASSERGRVGEQFF; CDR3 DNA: TGTGCCAGCAGTGAGAGGGGGCGGGTTGGTGAGCAGTTCTTC
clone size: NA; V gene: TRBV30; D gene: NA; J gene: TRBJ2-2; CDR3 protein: CAWSVGSTNTGELFF; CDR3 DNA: TGTGCCTGGAGTGTCGGTAGCACGAACACCGGGGAGCTGTTTTTT
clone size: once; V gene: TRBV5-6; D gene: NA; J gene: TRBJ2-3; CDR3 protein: CASSLNLAGPDTQYF; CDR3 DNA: TGTGCCAGCAGCTTGAATTTGGCAGGTCCAGATACGCAGTATTTT
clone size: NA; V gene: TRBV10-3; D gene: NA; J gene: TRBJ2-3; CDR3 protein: CAISESGTTDTQYF; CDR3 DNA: TGTGCCATCAGTGAGTCGGGCACCACAGATACGCAGTATTTT
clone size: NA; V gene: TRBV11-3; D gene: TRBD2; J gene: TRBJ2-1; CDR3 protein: CASSVAGVNGYNEQFF; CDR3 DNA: TGTGCCAGCAGCGTAGCGGGAGTGAATGGGTACAATGAGCAGTTCTTC
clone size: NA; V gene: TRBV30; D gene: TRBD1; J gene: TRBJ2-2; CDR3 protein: CAWSDRGRSGELFF; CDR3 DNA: TGTGCCTGGAGTGACAGGGGGCGGTCCGGGGAGCTGTTTTTT
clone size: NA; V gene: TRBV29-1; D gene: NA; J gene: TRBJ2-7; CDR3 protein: CSVRGGETYEQYF; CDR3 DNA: TGCAGCGTTAGGGGCGGCGAGACCTACGAGCAGTACTTC
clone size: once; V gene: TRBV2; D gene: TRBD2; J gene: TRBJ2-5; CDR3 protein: CASSGATSGQGTQYF; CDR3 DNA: TGTGCCAGCAGTGGCGCGACTAGCGGACAAGGGACCCAGTACTTC
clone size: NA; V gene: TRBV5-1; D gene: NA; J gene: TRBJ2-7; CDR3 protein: CASSGGTHYEQYF; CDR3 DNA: TGCGCCAGCAGCGGCGGGACACACTACGAGCAGTACTTC
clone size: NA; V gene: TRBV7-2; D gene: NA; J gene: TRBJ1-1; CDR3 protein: CASSLGVAGEAFF; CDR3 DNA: TGTGCCAGCAGCCTTGGGGTAGCTGGTGAAGCTTTCTTT
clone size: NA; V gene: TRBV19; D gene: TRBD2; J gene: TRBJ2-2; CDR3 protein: CASSIAGTSGRADPGELFF; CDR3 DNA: TGTGCCAGTAGTATAGCCGGGACCAGCGGGAGGGCCGACCCCGGGGAGCTGTTTTTT
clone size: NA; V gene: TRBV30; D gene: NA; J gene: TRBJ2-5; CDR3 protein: CAWSPQPWETQYF; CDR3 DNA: TGTGCCTGGAGCCCGCAGCCTTGGGAGACCCAGTACTTC
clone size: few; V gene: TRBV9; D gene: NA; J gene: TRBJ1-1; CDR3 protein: CASSAGQEAFF; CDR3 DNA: TGTGCCAGCAGCGCGGGACAAGAAGCTTTCTTT
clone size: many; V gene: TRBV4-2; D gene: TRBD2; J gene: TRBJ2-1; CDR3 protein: CASSQDSGSHNEQFF; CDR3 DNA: TGTGCCAGCAGCCAAGATAGCGGGAGTCATAATGAGCAGTTCTTC
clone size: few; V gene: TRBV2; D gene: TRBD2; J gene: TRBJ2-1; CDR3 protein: CASSRLAGDHNEQFF; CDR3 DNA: TGTGCCAGCAGTCGACTAGCGGGAGATCACAATGAGCAGTTCTTC
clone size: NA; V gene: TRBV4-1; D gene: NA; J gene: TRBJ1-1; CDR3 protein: CASSQDPLWTEAFF; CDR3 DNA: TGCGCCAGCAGCCAAGATCCCCTATGGACTGAAGCTTTCTTT
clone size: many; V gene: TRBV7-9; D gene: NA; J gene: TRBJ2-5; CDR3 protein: CASSRPRAQGETQYF; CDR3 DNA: TGTGCCAGCAGCCGCCCCCGGGCCCAAGGAGAGACCCAGTACTTC
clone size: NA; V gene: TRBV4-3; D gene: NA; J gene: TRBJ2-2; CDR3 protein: CASSQEVTPNTGELFF; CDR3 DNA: TGCGCCAGCAGCCAAGAGGTGACTCCGAACACCGGGGAGCTGTTTTTT
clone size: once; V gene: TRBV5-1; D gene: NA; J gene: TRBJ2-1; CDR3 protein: CASRAGTNNEQFF; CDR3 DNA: TGCGCCAGCAGGGCAGGGACAAACAATGAGCAGTTCTTC
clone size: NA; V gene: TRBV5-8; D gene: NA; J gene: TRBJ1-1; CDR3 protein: CASSYDRNTEAFF; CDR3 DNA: TGTGCCAGCAGCTACGACCGGAACACTGAAGCTTTCTTT
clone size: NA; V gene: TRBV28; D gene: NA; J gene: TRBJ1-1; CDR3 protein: CASRRGGGTEAFF; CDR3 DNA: TGTGCCAGCAGACGGGGGGGCGGAACTGAAGCTTTCTTT
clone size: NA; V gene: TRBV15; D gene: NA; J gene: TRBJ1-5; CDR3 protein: CATSRRRGGSPYYSNQPQHF; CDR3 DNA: TGTGCCACCAGCAGGAGGCGCGGAGGCTCCCCCTATTATAGCAATCAGCCCCAGCATTTT
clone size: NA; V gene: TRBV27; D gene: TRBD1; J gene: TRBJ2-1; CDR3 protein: CASSSTGVNEQFF; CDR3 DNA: TGTGCCAGCAGTTCAACAGGGGTGAATGAGCAGTTCTTC
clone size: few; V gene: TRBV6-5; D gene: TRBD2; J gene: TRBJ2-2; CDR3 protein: CATRLAANTGELFF; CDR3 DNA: TGTGCCACCCGACTAGCGGCTAACACCGGGGAGCTGTTTTTT
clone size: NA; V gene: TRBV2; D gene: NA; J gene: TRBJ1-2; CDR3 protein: CASMEGVVYTF; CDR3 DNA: TGTGCCAGCATGGAGGGGGTGGTCTACACCTTC
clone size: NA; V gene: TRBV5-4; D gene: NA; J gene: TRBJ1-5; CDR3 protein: CASSFEPNQPQHF; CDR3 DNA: TGTGCCAGCAGCTTTGAGCCTAATCAGCCCCAGCATTTT
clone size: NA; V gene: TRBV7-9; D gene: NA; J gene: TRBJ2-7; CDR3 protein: CASSLGPGPGEQYF; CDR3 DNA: TGTGCCAGCAGCTTAGGTCCAGGGCCAGGGGAGCAGTACTTC
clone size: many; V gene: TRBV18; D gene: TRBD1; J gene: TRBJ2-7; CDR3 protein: CASSPLDQGASYEQYF; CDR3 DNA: TGTGCCAGCTCACCACTTGACCAGGGGGCCTCCTACGAGCAGTACTTC
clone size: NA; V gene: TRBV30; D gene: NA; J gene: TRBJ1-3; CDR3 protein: CAWSGYSGNTIYF; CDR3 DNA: TGTGCCTGGTCAGGTTACTCTGGAAACACCATATATTTT
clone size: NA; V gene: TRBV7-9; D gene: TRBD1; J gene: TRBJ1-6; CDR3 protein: CASSHERTGVNSPLHF; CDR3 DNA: TGTGCCAGCAGTCACGAACGGACAGGGGTTAATTCACCCCTCCACTTT
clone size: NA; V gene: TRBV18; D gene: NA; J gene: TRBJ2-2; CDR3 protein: CASSPAGAGELFF; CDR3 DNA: TGTGCCAGCTCACCGGCGGGCGCCGGGGAGCTGTTTTTT
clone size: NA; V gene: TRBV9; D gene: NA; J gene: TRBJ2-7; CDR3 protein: CASSVALEPYEQYF; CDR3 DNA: TGTGCCAGCAGCGTAGCACTAGAACCCTACGAGCAGTACTTC
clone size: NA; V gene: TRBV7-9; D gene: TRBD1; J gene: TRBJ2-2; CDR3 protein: CASNRQGALGELFF; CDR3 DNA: TGTGCCAGCAACCGACAGGGGGCTCTTGGGGAGCTGTTTTTT
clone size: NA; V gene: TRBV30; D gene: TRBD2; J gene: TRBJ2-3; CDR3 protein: CAWSMGLGGTDTQYF; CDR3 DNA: TGTGCCTGGAGCATGGGACTAGGTGGAACAGATACGCAGTATTTT
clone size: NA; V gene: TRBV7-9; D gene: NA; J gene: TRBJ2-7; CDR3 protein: CASSLVGNEQYF; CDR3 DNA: TGTGCCAGCAGCTTGGTGGGCAACGAGCAGTACTTC
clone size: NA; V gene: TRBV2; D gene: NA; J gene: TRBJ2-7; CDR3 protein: CASSDRGYEQYF; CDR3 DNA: TGTGCCAGCAGTGATCGGGGCTACGAGCAGTACTTC